This record concerns one T cell receptor beta chain sequence. CDR1 and CDR2 (germline): LNHNV, YYDKDF (reference sequence). Trimming removed 5 bases at V and 14 bases at J, with 19 bases between. This CDR3 is 14 amino acids long. This sample was included in a study of control samples from healthy donors and cancer patients. Using immunoSEQ multiplex PCR, the repertoire was profiled, and TCRdb retains in-frame clones only, with some absent. The sample shows a few hundred thousand clones, 90% of them seen only once. Source material: PBMCs. This receptor was identified in a man between 35 and 55 years old with head and neck cancer. The chain combines TRBV15 with TRBJ1-6; possibly TRBD1 for D (5 bases). The DNA for the CDR3 is TGTGCCACCAGCCTTGGGACCGGTCAATCGGCCCTCCACTTT. It translates to CATSLGTGQSALHF.